This T cell receptor beta chain was documented in a study of response to subunit inactivated influenza vaccine. Study-level points and caveats: After each seasonal influenza vaccination, few new T cells are recruited, the authors suggested.

This clonotype has only a few counts. The antigen remains unidentified. Via MiXCR, TCRdb re-called the RT-PCR reads, giving one row per CDR3 protein. The repertoire holds approximately 160,000 distinct CDR3 sequences, approximately 11% seen once, with 35% to 40% in the top ten. Germline CDR1 and CDR2: SGDLS and YYNGEE. Trimming cost V 0 bases and J 2 bases, with 12 bases left between them. The CDR3 extends over 15 amino acids. The sequence derives from a man between 50 and 70 years old who received an inactivated influenza vaccine. The chain combines TRBV9 with TRBJ2-7; D unresolved. This material consisted of CD8+ T cells sorted from PBMCs, taken 23 months after vaccination. The chain's CDR3 is CASSVGGARPYEQYF. The DNA for the CDR3 is TGTGCCAGCAGCGTAGGGGGTGCCCGGCCCTACGAGCAGTACTTC.